A selection of T cell receptor beta chains follows, all from one sample in a study of PD-L1 blockade in urothelial cancer. The assay was immunoSEQ multiplex PCR, and TCRdb's table has in-frame clones only and misses some. The sample carries 70,000 to 100,000 clones, roughly 89% recorded once. The sequences come from PBMCs, collected around atezolizumab (anti-PD-L1) treatment. Receptor source: a man aged 55 to 70 with urothelial cancer. Both conserved end residues are part of each CDR3. D genes are given only for firm matches. For some rows the clone size is stated as once, few or many, or as a class when expanded; others skip it.

V gene	clone size	J gene	D gene	CDR3 protein	CDR3 DNA
TRBV7-6	.	TRBJ2-7	TRBD1	CASSLQTGGVAEQYF	TGTGCCAGCAGCTTACAGACAGGGGGGGTCGCCGAGCAGTACTTC
TRBV5-1	.	TRBJ2-3	TRBD1	CASSSTGADTDTQYF	TGCGCCAGCAGCTCGACAGGGGCGGACACAGATACGCAGTATTTT
TRBV7-7	.	TRBJ2-3	TRBD2	CASSPGGGGGAADTQYF	TGTGCCAGCAGCCCGGGCGGGGGGGGAGGTGCCGCAGATACGCAGTATTTT
TRBV10-1	.	TRBJ2-2	.	CASSLQGNTGELFF	TGCGCCAGCAGCCTACAGGGAAACACCGGGGAGCTGTTTTTT
TRBV7-9	few	TRBJ2-5	TRBD2	CASSLEASGQETQYF	TGTGCCAGCAGCTTAGAGGCTAGCGGGCAAGAGACCCAGTACTTC
TRBV27	.	TRBJ2-7	TRBD1	CASSTGGGYEQYF	TGTGCCAGCTCGACAGGGGGCGGCTACGAGCAGTACTTC
TRBV5-1	.	TRBJ2-1	.	CASSLGAIIDEQFF	TGCGCCAGCAGCTTGGGGGCCATTATAGATGAGCAGTTCTTC
TRBV7-2	once	TRBJ1-2	.	CASSHPGQVGTNYGYTF	TGTGCCAGCAGCCACCCGGGACAAGTTGGAACAAACTATGGCTACACCTTC
TRBV30	once	TRBJ1-4	.	CAWRGTSPEKLFF	TGTGCCTGGAGGGGGACTTCGCCGGAAAAACTGTTTTTT
TRBV10-3	.	TRBJ2-1	TRBD1	CATTRTGNEQFF	TGTGCCACCACCCGGACAGGCAATGAGCAGTTCTTC
TRBV6-1	.	TRBJ1-5	TRBD1	CASSEGQGFIQPQHF	TGTGCCAGCAGTGAGGGACAGGGGTTCATCCAGCCCCAGCATTTT
TRBV28	.	TRBJ2-1	.	CASRTGNEQFF	TGTGCCAGCAGAACAGGGAATGAGCAGTTCTTC
TRBV19	.	TRBJ2-5	TRBD1	CASSKSWDRVETQYF	TGTGCCAGTAGTAAATCGTGGGACAGGGTAGAGACCCAGTACTTC
TRBV2	.	TRBJ2-4	.	CASSEAPGGRGTKNIQYF	TGTGCCAGCAGTGAAGCGCCGGGTGGGAGAGGAACCAAAAACATTCAGTACTTC
TRBV11-2	.	TRBJ1-1	TRBD1	CASSSSDRGNTEAFF	TGTGCCAGCAGCTCATCGGACAGGGGGAACACTGAAGCTTTCTTT
TRBV18	.	TRBJ1-1	.	CASSQSTVNLEAFF	TGTGCCAGCTCGCAGTCGACAGTCAATCTTGAAGCTTTCTTT
TRBV5-1	.	TRBJ1-2	TRBD1	CASSLVGTGGNRDGYTF	TGCGCCAGCAGCTTGGTTGGGACAGGGGGAAATCGTGATGGCTACACCTTC
TRBV7-2	.	TRBJ2-1	TRBD2	CASSLTLSGGNNEQFF	TGTGCCAGCAGCTTAACCCTTAGCGGGGGGAACAATGAGCAGTTCTTC
TRBV27	few	TRBJ2-5	.	CASSLIAGRALPGTQYF	TGTGCCAGCAGTTTGATCGCGGGACGGGCCCTCCCCGGGACCCAGTACTTC
TRBV4-3	.	TRBJ1-1	.	CASSQDMNTEAFF	TGCGCCAGCAGCCAAGACATGAACACTGAAGCTTTCTTT
TRBV7-9	.	TRBJ2-5	.	CASSSTAEWTQYF	TGTGCCAGCAGCTCAACAGCCGAATGGACCCAGTACTTC
TRBV27	once	TRBJ2-7	.	CAARPGGYEQYF	TGTGCCGCCCGACCGGGTGGGTACGAGCAGTACTTC
TRBV10-3	.	TRBJ2-5	.	CAISESENRGQETQYF	TGTGCCATCAGTGAGTCGGAGAATAGGGGTCAAGAGACCCAGTACTTC
TRBV5-6	.	TRBJ2-5	TRBD2	CASSQDWTSSETQYF	TGTGCCAGCAGCCAGGACTGGACTAGCTCAGAGACCCAGTACTTC
TRBV5-4	.	TRBJ1-4	.	CASSLGQINEKLFF	TGTGCCAGCAGCTTGGGACAGATCAATGAAAAACTGTTTTTT
TRBV7-2	.	TRBJ2-7	.	CASSRPAGYEQYF	TGTGCCAGCAGCCGCCCGGCCGGGTACGAGCAGTACTTC
TRBV23-1	.	TRBJ2-7	.	CASSPRTEDYEQYF	TGCGCCAGCAGTCCGAGGACGGAGGACTACGAGCAGTACTTC
TRBV25-1	once	TRBJ1-4	.	CASSEFGGGGIRKLFF	TGTGCCAGCAGTGAATTCGGGGGTGGGGGTATTCGGAAACTGTTTTTT
TRBV11-2	few	TRBJ2-1	TRBD2	CASSLDGGKGDEQFF	TGTGCCAGCAGCTTAGACGGGGGGAAAGGGGATGAGCAGTTCTTC
TRBV28	once	TRBJ1-2	TRBD1	CASISGGDRYGYTF	TGTGCCAGCATTTCAGGGGGCGATAGGTATGGCTACACCTTC
TRBV9	.	TRBJ2-2	TRBD2	CASSVTGTRRTGELFF	TGTGCCAGCAGCGTAACCGGGACTAGACGAACCGGGGAGCTGTTTTTT
TRBV5-1	.	TRBJ1-4	TRBD1	CASSFTGGPNEKLFF	TGCGCCAGCAGCTTTACAGGGGGCCCTAATGAAAAACTGTTTTTT
TRBV7-9	.	TRBJ2-1	.	CASSRERSEQFF	TGTGCCAGCAGCCGTGAACGGTCTGAGCAGTTCTTC
TRBV30	.	TRBJ2-1	TRBD2	CAWSGEGLSSYNEQFF	TGTGCCTGGAGTGGGGAGGGGCTTAGCTCCTACAATGAGCAGTTCTTC
TRBV9	.	TRBJ2-1	.	CASSVGGNTVGEQFF	TGTGCCAGCAGCGTGGGGGGAAACACGGTGGGTGAGCAGTTCTTC
TRBV6-5	.	TRBJ2-4	TRBD2	CASGSGGAKNIQYF	TGTGCCAGTGGGAGCGGGGGGGCCAAAAACATTCAGTACTTC
TRBV7-2	few	TRBJ1-3	.	CASSPALVSGNTIYF	TGTGCCAGCAGCCCCGCCCTAGTCAGTGGAAACACCATATATTTT
TRBV28	.	TRBJ1-1	.	CASIPGDKVTEAFF	TGTGCCAGCATCCCTGGCGACAAGGTGACTGAAGCTTTCTTT
TRBV6-4	.	TRBJ2-7	.	CASPQVSSTFRRNEQYF	TGTGCCAGCCCCCAAGTCTCGTCCACCTTTAGGAGGAACGAGCAGTACTTC
TRBV4-1	.	TRBJ2-5	TRBD2	CASSQGGGQETQYF	TGCGCCAGCAGCCAAGGCGGGGGGCAAGAGACCCAGTACTTC
TRBV4-1	.	TRBJ2-1	TRBD1	CASSQGDRVLGGNEQFF	TGCGCCAGCAGCCAAGGGGACAGGGTATTAGGTGGAAATGAGCAGTTCTTC
TRBV7-8	.	TRBJ1-1	.	CASSLVGGAEAFF	TGTGCCAGCAGCTTAGTCGGAGGCGCTGAAGCTTTCTTT
TRBV30	once	TRBJ1-6	.	CAWRGRAGENSPLHF	TGTGCCTGGAGAGGCAGGGCAGGGGAAAATTCACCCCTCCACTTT